This T cell receptor beta chain was sequenced for a study of vaccination and CD4 T cells after COVID-19. Study context: Post-COVID samples had a sampling time that fell a median around 100 days after diagnosis (range 35 to 161). Ranging from 14 to 241, the interval between dose two and post-vaccine sampling had a median of roughly 73 days.

This clonotype turned up a few times. The target antigen is unknown. The CDR3 length is 18 residues. Germline CDR1 and CDR2: MNHEY and SVGAGI. Trimming took 0 bases from V and 8 from J, leaving 20 bases between them. Study-wide results and caveats: There was no significant change from approximately 21 to 38 median reactive clonotypes.

Specified treatment: roughly nine-day PBMC culture with coronavirus spike peptide pools or control peptides (ViraFEST assay). Oncomine TCR Beta short-read sequencing was applied to DNA from cultured CD4+ T cells. From the PCR reads, TCRdb called clonotypes with MiXCR, one entry per CDR3 protein. The repertoire holds approximately 11,000 distinct CDR3 sequences, with 44% as singletons. Sequencing was carried out using CD4+ T cells from blood, cultured in vitro. This receptor was taken from a human donor who had recovered from COVID-19. The chain carries TRBV6-5 and TRBJ1-6; no reliable D call. CDR3 protein: CASSYSMAAAAADSPLHF. CDR3 nucleotides: TGTGCCAGCAGTTACTCGATGGCGGCGGCGGCGGCCGATTCACCCCTCCACTTT.